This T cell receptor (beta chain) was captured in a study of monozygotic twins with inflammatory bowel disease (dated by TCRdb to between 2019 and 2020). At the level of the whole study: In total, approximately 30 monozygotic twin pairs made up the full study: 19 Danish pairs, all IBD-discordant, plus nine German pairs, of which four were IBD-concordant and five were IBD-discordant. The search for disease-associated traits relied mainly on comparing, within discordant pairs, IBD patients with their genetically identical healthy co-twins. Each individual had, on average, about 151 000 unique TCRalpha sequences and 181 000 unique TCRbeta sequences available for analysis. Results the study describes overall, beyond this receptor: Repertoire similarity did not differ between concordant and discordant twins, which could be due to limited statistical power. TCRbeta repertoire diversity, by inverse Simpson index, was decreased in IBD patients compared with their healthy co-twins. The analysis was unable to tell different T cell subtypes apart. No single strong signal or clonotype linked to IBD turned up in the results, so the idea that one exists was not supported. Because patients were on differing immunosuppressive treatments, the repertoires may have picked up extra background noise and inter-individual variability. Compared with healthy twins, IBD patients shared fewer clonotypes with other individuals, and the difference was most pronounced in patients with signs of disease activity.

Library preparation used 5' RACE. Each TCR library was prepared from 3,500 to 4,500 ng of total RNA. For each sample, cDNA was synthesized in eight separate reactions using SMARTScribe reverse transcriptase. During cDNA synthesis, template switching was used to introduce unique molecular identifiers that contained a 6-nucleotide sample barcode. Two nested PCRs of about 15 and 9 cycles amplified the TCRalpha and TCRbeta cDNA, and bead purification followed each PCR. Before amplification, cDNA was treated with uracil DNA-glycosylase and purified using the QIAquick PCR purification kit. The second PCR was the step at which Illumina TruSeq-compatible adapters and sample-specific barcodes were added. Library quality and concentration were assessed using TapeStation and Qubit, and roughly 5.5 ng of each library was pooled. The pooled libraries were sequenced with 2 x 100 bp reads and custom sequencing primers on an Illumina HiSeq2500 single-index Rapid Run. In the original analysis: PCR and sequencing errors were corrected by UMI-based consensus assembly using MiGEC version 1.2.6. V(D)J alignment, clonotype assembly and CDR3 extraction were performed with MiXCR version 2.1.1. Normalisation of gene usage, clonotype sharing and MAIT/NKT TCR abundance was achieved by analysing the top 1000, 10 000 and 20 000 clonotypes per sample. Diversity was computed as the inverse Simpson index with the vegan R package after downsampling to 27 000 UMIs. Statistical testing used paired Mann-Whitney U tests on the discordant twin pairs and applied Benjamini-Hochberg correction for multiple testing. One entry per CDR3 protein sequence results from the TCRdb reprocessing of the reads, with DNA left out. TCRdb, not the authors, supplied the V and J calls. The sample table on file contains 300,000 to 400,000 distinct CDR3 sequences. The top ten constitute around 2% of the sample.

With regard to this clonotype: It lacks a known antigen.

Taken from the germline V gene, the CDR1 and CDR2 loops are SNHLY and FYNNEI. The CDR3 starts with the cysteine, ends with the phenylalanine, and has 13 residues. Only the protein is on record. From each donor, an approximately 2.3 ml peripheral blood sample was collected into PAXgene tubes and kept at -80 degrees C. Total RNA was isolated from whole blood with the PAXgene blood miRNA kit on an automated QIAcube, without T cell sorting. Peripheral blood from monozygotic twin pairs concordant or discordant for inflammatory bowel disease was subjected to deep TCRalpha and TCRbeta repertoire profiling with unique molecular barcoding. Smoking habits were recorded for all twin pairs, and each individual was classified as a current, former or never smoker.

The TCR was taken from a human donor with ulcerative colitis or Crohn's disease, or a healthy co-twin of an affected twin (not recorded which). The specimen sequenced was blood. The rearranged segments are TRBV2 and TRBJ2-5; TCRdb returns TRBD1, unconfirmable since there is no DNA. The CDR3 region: CASSSGVSGTQYF.